Following are 24 T cell receptor beta chains from one sample sequenced in a study of cytomegalovirus exposure and HLA in healthy donors. The assay was immunoSEQ multiplex PCR, and TCRdb's table has in-frame clones only and misses some. The data hold 150,000 to 200,000 clones, with around nine tenths observed a single time. Sequenced sample: PBMCs. These receptors came from a man aged 18 to 29 in good health and CMV-seropositive.

This rearrangement joins TRBV30 to TRBJ1-3; D uncertain. The CDR3 spans 13 residues. CDR1 is GTSNPN and CDR2 is SVGIG in the germline V gene (reference sequence). V was trimmed by 2 bases and J by 3 bases, leaving 8 bases between them. CDR3 residues: CAWSPGYGNTIYF. As DNA, the CDR3 is TGTGCCTGGAGTCCGGGTTATGGAAACACCATATATTTT.

V is TRBV7-6 and J is TRBJ2-7; possibly TRBD1 for D (6 bases). Per germline, CDR1 SGHVS and CDR2 FNYEAQ. The CDR3 covers 16 residues. The germline V and J ends were trimmed by 2 bases and 4 bases, with 18 bases remaining between them. The CDR3 DNA reads TGTGCCAGCAGCTTAAGAAGGGCTGAACAGGGATACGAGCAGTACTTC. Protein: CASSLRRAEQGYEQYF.

The chain combines TRBV4-1 with TRBJ2-3; 8 bases are shared with TRBD1. The V segment lost 6 bases and the J segment 2 bases; nucleotides outside the gene matches: 1. The germline CDR1 and CDR2 sequences are MGHRA and YSYEKL. This CDR3 spans 13 amino acids. The CDR3 loop reads CASRQGDTDTQYF. The CDR3 DNA follows: TGCGCCAGCAGACAGGGGGACACAGATACGCAGTATTTT.

The chain is built from TRBV19 and TRBJ1-5; unclear D gene. The V gene's germline CDR1 is LNHDA and CDR2 SQIVND (reference sequence). Trimming cost V 0 bases and J 4 bases, with 13 bases left between them. The CDR3 length is 16 residues. CDR3 loop: CASSIDRGSVNQPQHF. DNA of the CDR3: TGTGCCAGTAGTATAGATAGAGGGTCCGTGAATCAGCCCCAGCATTTT.

V usage is TRBV5-1 and J usage is TRBJ2-1, with TRBD2 matching 13 bases. The ends lost 0 bases at V and 4 bases at J; junction bases unmatched: 4. Germline V gene sequence: CDR1 SGHRS, CDR2 YFSETQ. This CDR3 has 17 amino acids. The CDR3 here is CASSLGLAGGEYNEQFF. The CDR3 DNA follows: TGCGCCAGCAGCTTGGGACTAGCGGGAGGAGAATACAATGAGCAGTTCTTC.

The chain uses TRBV10-3 and TRBJ2-3, with D maybe TRBD2 (6 bases). Trimming took off 6 bases at V and 0 bases at J, with 10 bases between the two ends. Per the germline V gene, CDR1 is ENHRY and CDR2 is SYGVKD. The CDR3 consists of 14 residues. As DNA, the CDR3 is TGTGCCATCAGGTCAGGGACTAGCACAGATACGCAGTATTTT. Encoded protein: CAIRSGTSTDTQYF.

This clone has more than one count but fewer than ten. The chain uses TRBV4-3 and TRBJ1-5, with D uncertain. The CDR3 sequence is 15 residues long. Looked up from germline, CDR1 is LGHNA and CDR2 is YSLEER. Trimming took off 2 bases at V and 4 bases at J, with 12 bases between the two ends. The CDR3 spells CASSQRLNGNQPQHF. The CDR3 nucleotides are TGCGCCAGCAGCCAACGATTGAACGGGAATCAGCCCCAGCATTTT.

The V gene is TRBV6-5, the J gene TRBJ2-2; 8 nucleotides line up with TRBD1. This CDR3 contains 15 residues. Trimming removed 2 bases from V and 6 bases from J; junction bases left unmatched: 5. The germline V gene has CDR1 MNHEY and CDR2 SVGAGI. The CDR3 region has the DNA TGTGCCAGCAGTTACCGACCAGGGGGCGCCGGGGAGCTGTTTTTT. Translated, it gives CASSYRPGGAGELFF.

In this sample, this clone turned up a few times. This rearrangement joins TRBV6-5 to TRBJ1-1; D possibly corresponds to TRBD1 (6 bases). CDR3 length: 14 residues. The V end was cut by 2 bases, the J end by 3 bases, with 10 bases between. Germline V lookup: CDR1 MNHEY, CDR2 SVGAGI. The CDR3 protein is CASSYKGEYTEAFF. In DNA form, the CDR3 reads TGTGCCAGCAGTTACAAGGGGGAATACACTGAAGCTTTCTTT.

The rearrangement uses TRBV15 and TRBJ2-5, with a possible D match to TRBD2 (7 bases). The CDR3 loop spans 18 amino acids. CDR1 LNHNV and CDR2 YYDKDF come from the germline V gene (reference sequence). Trimming shortened V by 1 base and J by 3 bases, and 21 bases separated the two germline ends. DNA of the CDR3: TGTGCCACCAGCAGAGGTTCCTTTGGGGCGGGGGACAAAGAGACCCAGTACTTC. Residues: CATSRGSFGAGDKETQYF.

V and J are TRBV21-1 and TRBJ2-1; the table's TRBD2 call for D was not verified on the DNA. TRBV21-1 is a pseudogene. There are 17 residues in the CDR3. The DNA of the CDR3 is TGTGCCAGCAGCCCTAAGGGCGGGAGGTCGACCTACAATGAGCAGTTCTTC. The encoded protein is CASSPKGGRSTYNEQFF.

This clone was seen repeatedly, ten times or more. The junction departs from the called germline gene at one end, perhaps through a read error. The rearrangement links TRBV7-7 to TRBJ1-4; 8 nucleotides match TRBD1. CDR1 and CDR2 (germline): SSHAT, FNYEAQ (reference sequence). This CDR3 comprises 13 residues. In nucleotides, the CDR3 is TGTGCTAGCAGCTCAGACAGGGGTGAAAAACTGTTTTTT. Its translation is CASSSDRGEKLFF.

The V gene is TRBV25-1, the J gene TRBJ2-5; no clear D gene. Trimming took 1 base from V and 7 from J, leaving 16 bases between them. Germline values: CDR1 MGHDK, CDR2 SYGVNS. There are 15 residues in the CDR3. CDR3 protein: CASSELDGRSGTQYF. Written as DNA, the CDR3 is TGTGCCAGCAGTGAATTAGACGGCCGTTCGGGGACCCAGTACTTC.

This chain uses TRBV4-2 with TRBJ2-4; TRBD2 agrees at 12 bases. CDR1 is LGHNA, CDR2 YNFKEQ, per germline. This CDR3 has 17 amino acids. With 4 bases clipped from V and 0 bases from J, the junction kept 4 bases outside the gene matches. The CDR3 nucleotides read TGTGCCAGCAGCCCTAGCGGGGGGGACTTAGCCAAAAACATTCAGTACTTC. Protein sequence: CASSPSGGDLAKNIQYF.

This clone came up a few times. The rearrangement uses TRBV25-1 and TRBJ1-2, with 9 bases identical to TRBD1. CDR3 length: 14 amino acids. Germline CDR1 reads MGHDK; CDR2 reads SYGVNS. V trimming: 4 bases; J trimming: 7 bases; junction bases outside the gene matches: 7. The CDR3 protein is CASSVTGGGGGYTF. As DNA, the CDR3 is TGTGCCAGCAGTGTGACAGGGGGAGGAGGTGGCTACACCTTC.

The chain couples TRBV5-1 to TRBJ1-3, with 7 bases fitting TRBD1. Trimming removed 0 bases from V and 0 bases from J; junction bases left unmatched: 15. The CDR3 is 20 amino acids. Germline V gene sequence: CDR1 SGHRS, CDR2 YFSETQ. CDR3 sequence (DNA): TGCGCCAGCAGCTTGGGTCTGAGAACAGGGGTCCCGAGCTCTGGAAACACCATATATTTT. The encoded protein is CASSLGLRTGVPSSGNTIYF.

The chain couples TRBV28 to TRBJ2-7, with unresolved D. Germline V lookup: CDR1 MDHEN, CDR2 SYDVKM. Trimming cost V 7 bases and J 6 bases, with 22 bases left between them. The CDR3 has 15 residues. The CDR3 DNA reads TGTGCCAGCACCCCCCCGGTCTTTCCGGTTGGCGAGCAGTACTTC. Residues: CASTPPVFPVGEQYF.

The chain couples TRBV2 to TRBJ2-2, with TRBD1 as a possible D gene (5 bases). The CDR3 has 11 residues. Germline CDR1 is SNHLY and CDR2 is FYNNEI. V was shortened by 10 bases and J by 6 bases, with 9 bases between the two germline ends. The CDR3 DNA reads as TGTGCCATCCTACAGGCCGGGGAGCTGTTTTTT. Protein product: CAILQAGELFF. The full variable domain, its missing parts supplied by reference TRBV2 and TRBJ2-2, is EPEVTQTPSHQVTQMGQEVILRCVPISNHLYFYWYRQILGQKVEFLVSFYNNEISEKSEIFDDQFSVERPDGSNFTLKIRSTKLEDSAMYFCAILQAGELFFGEGSRLTVL.

The rearrangement uses TRBV4-1 and TRBJ2-1; 14 positions match TRBD2. J gave up 8 bases and V 2 bases, and 8 bases lay outside the gene matches. CDR3 size: 17 residues. Germline CDR1 and CDR2: MGHRA and YSYEKL. The CDR3 sequence is CASSQRGLAGGVDEQFF. CDR3 nucleotides: TGCGCCAGCAGCCAAAGAGGACTAGCGGGGGGCGTCGATGAGCAGTTCTTC.

The chain recombines TRBV5-6 with TRBJ2-7, with 7 nucleotides matching TRBD2. Per germline, CDR1 SGHDT and CDR2 YYEEEE. Trimming removed 0 bases from V and 5 bases from J; junction bases left unmatched: 5. The CDR3 extends over 14 amino acids. CDR3 amino acids: CASSLDGRENEQYF. DNA for the CDR3: TGTGCCAGCAGCTTGGATGGGCGGGAGAACGAGCAGTACTTC.

The chain links TRBV5-4 to TRBJ2-6; perhaps TRBD2 as D (5 bases). The CDR3 spans 17 residues. Trimming removed 5 bases from V and 0 bases from J, with 15 bases in between. Germline assignment: CDR1 SGHNT and CDR2 YYREEE (reference sequence). CDR3 nucleotides: TGTGCCAGCAGGGCGGGCAGTAGTTACTCTGGGGCCAACGTCCTGACTTTC. Encoded protein: CASRAGSSYSGANVLTF.

This chain connects TRBV18 to TRBJ2-3, with D unresolved. Trimming left V 1 base short and J 3 bases short, with 17 bases between. The germline CDR1 and CDR2 sequences are KGHSH and LQKENI. The CDR3 length is 17 residues. The CDR3 coding sequence is TGTGCCAGCTCACCACTCTCGGAAGGAATGGAGACAGATACGCAGTATTTT. Protein: CASSPLSEGMETDTQYF.

This sequence joins TRBV4-2 and TRBJ2-5; TRBD2 agrees at 7 bases. With V trimmed by 0 bases and J by 5 bases, 9 bases remained unmatched. Germline V lookup: CDR1 LGHNA, CDR2 YNFKEQ. The CDR3 totals 16 residues. CDR3 residues: CASSQERAGVWETQYF. The CDR3 DNA reads as TGTGCCAGCAGCCAAGAGAGGGCGGGAGTTTGGGAGACCCAGTACTTC.

This clone was counted ten times or more. The chain combines TRBV4-1 with TRBJ2-1; D gene uncertain. Trimming took off 6 bases at V and 0 bases at J, with 12 bases between the two ends. CDR3 size: 15 residues. Germline-derived CDR1 and CDR2 are MGHRA and YSYEKL. CDR3 amino acids: CASRSAETSYNEQFF. The CDR3 nucleotides are TGCGCCAGCAGATCGGCGGAGACCTCCTACAATGAGCAGTTCTTC.